Included here is one TCR beta chain sequence, with context. These data are taken from a study of blood T cell repertoires in COVID-19. Study context: T cells, B-cell-depleted T cells, or PBMCs provided the cDNA or gDNA that served as material.

TCRdb keeps only in-frame clones here, not all; method: immunoSEQ multiplex PCR. Of about 480,000 clones detected, roughly nine tenths appear once; the ten largest clones hold roughly 8.3%. CDR3 size: 19 residues. V lost 6 bases, J lost 1 base, and 13 bases stayed unmatched. Looked up from germline, CDR1 is MNHNY and CDR2 is SVGAGI (reference sequence). The sequence was obtained from a woman aged 45-59 years with COVID-19, enrolled during active disease. The material sequenced was peripheral blood. The genes are TRBV6-6 and TRBJ2-3; TRBD2 matches at 13 bases. The CDR3 DNA follows: TGTGCCAGCAGCCGAGGACTAGCGGGGGTTCGTCTTGGCACAGATACGCAGTATTTT. Amino acid sequence: CASSRGLAGVRLGTDTQYF.